The 8 T cell receptor beta chains listed next were all sequenced from one sample in a study of T cells in tuberculosis. TCRdb keeps only in-frame clones here, not all; method: immunoSEQ multiplex PCR. The sample records over 25,000 clones, 95% to 96% being singletons. The sequencing input was PBMCs. The receptor set was obtained from a donor aged 10 to 29 with latent tuberculosis or without tuberculosis infection.

This chain connects TRBV21-1 to TRBJ1-3; the D call TRBD1 from the table was never checked on the DNA. TRBV21-1 has pseudogene status. The CDR3 loop spans 16 amino acids. CDR3: CASSNPEQGAVNTIYF. The CDR3 DNA reads TGTGCCAGCAGCAACCCTGAACAGGGGGCGGTCAACACCATATATTTT.

This chain uses TRBV20-1 with TRBJ2-1, with D uncertain. The CDR3 runs 11 residues. Germline-derived CDR1 and CDR2 are DFQATT and SNEGSKA (reference sequence). V was clipped by 5 bases and J by 8 bases, with 10 bases between them. The CDR3 reads CSALVSDEQFF. CDR3 coding DNA: TGCAGTGCTCTAGTTTCGGATGAGCAGTTCTTC.

This clone was picked up one time. The V gene is TRBV7-9, the J gene TRBJ2-5; TRBD2 matches at 13 bases. J gave up 3 bases and V 8 bases, and 0 bases lay outside the gene matches. The CDR3 is 13 residues long. Germline lookup yields CDR1 SEHNR and CDR2 FQNEAQ (reference sequence). The CDR3 DNA is TGTGCCAGCGGACTAGCGGGGGAAGAGACCCAGTACTTC. This translates into CASGLAGEETQYF.

The rearrangement joins TRBV18 to TRBJ2-2, with D perhaps TRBD2 (5 bases). Germline V gene lookup returns CDR1 KGHSH and CDR2 LQKENI. The CDR3 covers 14 residues. The ends were cut back, 3 bases at V and 4 bases at J, with 9 bases in the middle. This CDR3 is CASSPGSGTGELFF. In DNA, the CDR3 is TGTGCCAGCTCACCCGGAAGCGGCACCGGGGAGCTGTTTTTT.

The chain employs TRBV20-1 and TRBJ1-2, with unresolved D. V lost 8 bases and J lost 7, with 11 bases in between. The CDR3 loop spans 10 amino acids. The germline V gene encodes CDR1 DFQATT and CDR2 SNEGSKA (reference sequence). CDR3 nucleotides: TGCAGTCCAACTAACGGTGGCTACACCTTC. Protein product: CSPTNGGYTF.

The gene calls are TRBV4-3 and TRBJ2-1, with a tentative D call TRBD2 (7 bases). The CDR3 spans 17 residues. The germline V gene has CDR1 LGHNA and CDR2 YSLEER. V lost 1 base to trimming and J lost 0 bases, with 13 bases between them. CDR3 coding DNA: TGCGCCAGCAGCCAAGTGGGGGGGCGGAGCTCCTACAATGAGCAGTTCTTC. The encoded protein is CASSQVGGRSSYNEQFF.

The chain employs TRBV15 and TRBJ1-2; 9 bases are a match to TRBD1. Germline loops: CDR1 LNHNV, CDR2 YYDKDF (reference sequence). This CDR3 is 15 amino acids long. The J segment lost 5 bases and the V segment lost 2 bases, leaving 6 bases of the junction unmatched. CDR3 region: CATSRPTGGGYGYTF. The CDR3 bases are TGTGCCACCAGCAGACCCACAGGGGGCGGGTATGGCTACACCTTC.

The chain recombines TRBV28 with TRBJ1-2; D is perhaps TRBD1 (6 bases). This CDR3 comprises 17 residues. V lost 6 bases and J lost 4, with 24 bases in between. Looked up from germline, CDR1 is MDHEN and CDR2 is SYDVKM. The CDR3 here is CASSFPLGGGTSYGYTF. In nucleotides, the CDR3 is TGTGCCAGCAGCTTCCCCCTAGGGGGGGGTACTAGCTATGGCTACACCTTC.